Listed below are T cell receptor beta chains from one sample, sequenced in a study of glioma-infiltrating T cells after dendritic cell vaccination. The protocol was immunoSEQ multiplex PCR, while the TCRdb copy is restricted to in-frame clones and leaves out a portion. The sample records some 78,000 clones, 75% to 90% being singletons. The specimen comprised blood, sampled after dendritic cell vaccination. These TCRs come from a human donor with glioblastoma. Both conserved end residues are part of each CDR3.

j_gene: TRBJ1-6
v_gene: TRBV27
CDR3aa: CASKLFMGTNNSPLHF

j_gene: TRBJ2-1
v_gene: TRBV28
CDR3aa: CASSHPGGPYEQFF

j_gene: TRBJ2-7
v_gene: TRBV28
CDR3aa: CASSPSSLAGGPGEQYF

j_gene: TRBJ2-7
v_gene: TRBV18
CDR3aa: CASSAPGLAYEQYF

j_gene: TRBJ2-1
v_gene: TRBV29-1
CDR3aa: CSVGPLRQGDEQFF

j_gene: TRBJ1-1
v_gene: TRBV7-3
CDR3aa: CASSLTGSTEAFF

j_gene: TRBJ2-7
v_gene: TRBV28
CDR3aa: CASRPLGGGGSYEQYF

j_gene: TRBJ1-1
v_gene: TRBV27
CDR3aa: CASRWGDRMNTEAFF

j_gene: TRBJ2-4
v_gene: TRBV27
CDR3aa: CASSLRIQYF

j_gene: TRBJ1-3
v_gene: TRBV11-3
CDR3aa: CASSLGTGGAGNTIYF

j_gene: TRBJ1-1
v_gene: TRBV4-1
CDR3aa: CASSQDSAGTNTEAFF

j_gene: TRBJ2-5
v_gene: TRBV5-1
CDR3aa: CASSLVGDIQETQYF

j_gene: TRBJ1-5
v_gene: TRBV19
CDR3aa: CASSTWTGGSNQPQHF

j_gene: TRBJ2-7
v_gene: TRBV5-1
CDR3aa: CASSLVANSYEQYF

j_gene: TRBJ2-1
v_gene: TRBV9
CDR3aa: CASSVGTLAGANEQFF